This TCR beta chain derives from a study of blood T cell repertoires in COVID-19 (dated by TCRdb to 2019 to 2021). Some background on the complete study: Samples from collaborators originated in the United States, Italy and Spain and spanned both the acute and convalescent phases of COVID-19. Nearly every sample came with metadata listing a de-identified subject ID, COVID-19 status, age in years and sex. The samples were drawn from the first 160 participants of the ongoing ImmuneRACE study and from 1,254 subjects provided by 6 global collaborators. The dataset comprised deeply sampled blood TCRbeta repertoires from subjects exposed to, actively infected with, or recovered from COVID-19. Where available, HLA class I and class II types were taken from metadata supplied by the sample provider and were not determined by assay-based typing. The repertoires were released in a freely available public database intended as a resource for research on the immune response to SARS-CoV-2. The material from the prospective study consisted of cDNA or gDNA derived from T cells, B-cell-depleted T cells, or PBMCs. Study-wide findings and limitations: How much clinical and demographic metadata was included differed by source and by participant, and the metadata was provided uncurated.

Based on the germline V gene, the CDR1 and CDR2 sequences are SGHRS and YFSETQ. The germline ends are 15 bases apart after V is trimmed by 4 bases and J by 0 bases. Reading from cysteine to phenylalanine, the CDR3 counts 16 amino acids. Just the 48-base CDR3 DNA is kept, in frame starting at base 1. The immunoSEQ Assay, a bias-controlled multiplex PCR, was used to amplify TCRbeta CDR3 regions from genomic DNA. The authors' pipeline ran thus. The number of nucleated cells in each sample was estimated by amplification of reference gene primers within the assay. To quantify the absolute abundance of each unique TCRbeta CDR3 rearrangement, sequence reads were collapsed and filtered. For each sample, productive Simpson clonality was calculated by taking the square root of Simpson's diversity index across productive rearrangements. Not all clones reach the TCRdb copy of this immuneACCESS table, which keeps in-frame sequences only. Checked studies attribute under half of the gap to unresolved V genes and leave the rest unexplained. That table is the source of V, J and clone size, and D and trimming were worked out from the DNA. In this sample the table shows 140,000 to 150,000 clones, 70% to 90% of which occur a single time. Together, the top ten hold around 8% of the sample.

One collaborating source in Seattle enrolled patients while the patients were actively infected and followed the patients over time throughout the course of disease. The collaborating institutions used their own protocols to collect whole blood in K2EDTA tubes. Collaborator samples were shipped for TCRbeta analysis as frozen whole blood, isolated PBMCs, or DNA extracted from either sample type. On this clone: The antigen it recognizes is unknown. No much larger clonotype is one base removed from it; base qualities were not supplied.

Sequences were obtained from peripheral blood. The V and J genes are TRBV5-1 and TRBJ2-3; the D gene is perhaps TRBD2, from 6 matching bases. This sequence was found in an older woman with COVID-19, enrolled during active disease. The CDR3 region has the sequence CASSLGLIPSTDTQYF. The DNA sequence is given as TGCGCCAGCAGCCTGGGACTTATTCCTAGCACAGATACGCAGTATTTT.